Sequencing of this T cell receptor beta chain was carried out in a study of T-cell reconstitution after alpha-beta-depleted transplantation in children. Preparation of the TCRbeta library used unique molecular identifiers. TCRdb re-called the PCR reads through MiXCR, storing one row per CDR3 protein. The sample lists 400,000 to 450,000 distinct CDR3 sequences, roughly two fifths occurring once. This clonotype came up many times. Germline lookup yields CDR1 LNHNV and CDR2 YYDKDF (reference sequence). The V end was cut by 3 bases, the J end by 1 base, with 9 bases between. This CDR3 contains 14 residues.

The chain joins TRBV15 to TRBJ1-2; D is uncertain. The TCR was taken from a girl aged 2-15 years with aplastic anemia, due to receive a stem cell transplant. This specimen was PBMCs, taken before TCRalphabeta/CD19-depleted stem cell transplant. CDR3 nucleotides: TGTGCCACCAGCAGGGACGTCCTTAACTATGGCTACACCTTC. Translating gives CATSRDVLNYGYTF. The full variable domain, rest sourced from reference TRBV15 and TRBJ1-2, is DAMVIQNPRYQVTQFGKPVTLSCSQTLNHNVMYWYQQKSSQAPKLLFHYYDKDFNNEADTPDNFQSRRPNTSFCFLDIRSPGLGDTAMYLCATSRDVLNYGYTFGSGTRLTVV.